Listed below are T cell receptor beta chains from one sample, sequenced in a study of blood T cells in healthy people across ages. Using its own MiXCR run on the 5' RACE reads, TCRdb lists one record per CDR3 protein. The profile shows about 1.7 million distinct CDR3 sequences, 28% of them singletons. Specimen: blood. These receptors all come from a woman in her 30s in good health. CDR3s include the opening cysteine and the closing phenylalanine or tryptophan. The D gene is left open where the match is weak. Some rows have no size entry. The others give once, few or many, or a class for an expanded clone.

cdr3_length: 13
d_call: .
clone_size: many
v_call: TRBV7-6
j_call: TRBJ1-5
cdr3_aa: CASSFGRNQPQHF
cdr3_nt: TGTGCCAGCAGCTTTGGGAGGAATCAGCCCCAGCATTTT

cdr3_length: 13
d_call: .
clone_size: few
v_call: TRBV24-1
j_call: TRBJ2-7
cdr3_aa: CATRSSGSYEQYF
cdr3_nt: TGTGCCACCAGATCCTCGGGGTCCTACGAGCAGTACTTC

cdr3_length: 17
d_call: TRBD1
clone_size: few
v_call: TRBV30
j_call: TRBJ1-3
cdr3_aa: CAWSGTIPGGNGNTIYF
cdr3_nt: TGTGCCTGGAGTGGAACTATTCCAGGGGGCAACGGAAACACCATATATTTT

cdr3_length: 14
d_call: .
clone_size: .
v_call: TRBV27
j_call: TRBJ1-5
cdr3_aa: CASSLRSPDEPQHF
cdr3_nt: TGTGCCAGCAGTTTAAGGTCACCGGACGAGCCCCAGCATTTT

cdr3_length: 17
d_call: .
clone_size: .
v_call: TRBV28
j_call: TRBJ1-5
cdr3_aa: CASSFLTWGYSNQPQHF
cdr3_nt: TGTGCCAGCAGTTTCCTTACCTGGGGCTATAGCAATCAGCCCCAGCATTTT

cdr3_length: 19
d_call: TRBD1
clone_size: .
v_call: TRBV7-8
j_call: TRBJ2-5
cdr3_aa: CASSSSRLLGRHPGGTQYF
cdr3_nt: TGTGCCAGCAGCTCCAGCCGGCTACTTGGCAGGCACCCAGGGGGGACCCAGTACTTC

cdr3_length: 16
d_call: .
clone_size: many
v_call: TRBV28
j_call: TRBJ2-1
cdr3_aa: CASSRAGPGFYNEQFF
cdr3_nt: TGTGCCAGCTCTAGGGCAGGTCCTGGGTTCTACAATGAGCAGTTCTTC

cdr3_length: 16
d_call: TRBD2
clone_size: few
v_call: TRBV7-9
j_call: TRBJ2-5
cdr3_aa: CASSPITGGQGETQYF
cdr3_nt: TGTGCCAGCAGCCCTATAACGGGAGGCCAAGGAGAGACCCAGTACTTC

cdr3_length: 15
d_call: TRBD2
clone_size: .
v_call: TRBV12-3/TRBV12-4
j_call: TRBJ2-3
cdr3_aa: CAVRRTGGSTDTQYF
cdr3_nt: TGTGCCGTTAGAAGGACGGGGGGGAGCACAGATACGCAGTATTTT

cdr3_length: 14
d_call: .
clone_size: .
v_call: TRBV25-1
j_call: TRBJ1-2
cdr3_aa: CASSGRGHYYGYTF
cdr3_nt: TGTGCCAGCAGTGGCCGCGGACACTACTATGGCTACACCTTC

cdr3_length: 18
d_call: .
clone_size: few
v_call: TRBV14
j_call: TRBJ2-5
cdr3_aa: CASSQEGWPGLHEETQYF
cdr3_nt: TGTGCCAGCAGCCAAGAGGGTTGGCCGGGACTGCACGAAGAGACCCAGTACTTC

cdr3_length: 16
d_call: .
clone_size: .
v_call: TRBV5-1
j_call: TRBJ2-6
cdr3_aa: CATTVGRGSGVNVLTF
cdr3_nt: TGCGCCACCACGGTAGGCAGGGGCTCTGGGGTCAACGTCCTGACTTTC

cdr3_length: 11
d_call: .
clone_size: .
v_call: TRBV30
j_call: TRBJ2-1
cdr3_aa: CAQGPYNEQFF
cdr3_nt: TGTGCCCAGGGACCTTACAATGAGCAGTTCTTC

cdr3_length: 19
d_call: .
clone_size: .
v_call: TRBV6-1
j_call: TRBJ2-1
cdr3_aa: CASSQGWRRRGSSYNEQFF
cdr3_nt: TGTGCCAGCAGTCAGGGGTGGAGGAGGCGGGGGAGCTCCTACAATGAGCAGTTCTTC

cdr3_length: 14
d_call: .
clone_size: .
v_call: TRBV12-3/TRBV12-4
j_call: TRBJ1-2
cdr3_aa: CASTKEVAGFGYTF
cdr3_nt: TGTGCCAGCACCAAAGAAGTGGCGGGGTTTGGCTACACCTTC

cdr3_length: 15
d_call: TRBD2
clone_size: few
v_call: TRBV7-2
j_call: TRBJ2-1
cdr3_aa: CASSQGGGVYNEQFF
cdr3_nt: TGTGCCAGCAGCCAGGGCGGGGGTGTGTACAATGAGCAGTTCTTC

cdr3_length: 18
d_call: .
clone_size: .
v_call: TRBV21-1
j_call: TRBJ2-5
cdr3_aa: CASSSRGTTREVQETQYF
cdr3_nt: TGTGCCAGCAGCTCCAGGGGGACTACGCGGGAGGTCCAAGAGACCCAGTACTTC

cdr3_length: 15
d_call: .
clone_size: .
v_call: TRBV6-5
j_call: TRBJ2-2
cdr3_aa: CASSPDETYSGELFF
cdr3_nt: TGTGCCAGCAGCCCCGATGAGACATACAGCGGGGAGCTGTTTTTT

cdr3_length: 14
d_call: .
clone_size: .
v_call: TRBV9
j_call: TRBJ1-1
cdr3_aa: CASSGGTGNTEAFF
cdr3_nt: TGTGCCAGCAGCGGGGGGACGGGGAACACTGAAGCTTTCTTT

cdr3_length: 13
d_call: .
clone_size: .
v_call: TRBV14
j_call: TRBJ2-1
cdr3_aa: CASQDLVSNEQFF
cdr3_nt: TGTGCCAGCCAAGATCTGGTCTCAAATGAGCAGTTCTTC

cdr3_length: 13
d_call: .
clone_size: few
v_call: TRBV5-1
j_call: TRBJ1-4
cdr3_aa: CASRGQRNEKLFF
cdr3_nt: TGCGCCAGCAGAGGTCAGAGAAATGAAAAACTGTTTTTT